One and the same sample provided the 23 T cell receptor beta chains below, sequenced in a study of cytomegalovirus exposure and HLA in healthy donors. The PCR made use of 60 Vbeta and 13 Jbeta primers. Using immunoSEQ multiplex PCR, the repertoire was profiled, and TCRdb retains in-frame clones only, with some absent. This sample has about 170,000 clones, with roughly 80% found just once. Sequenced material: PBMCs. The receptors here all came from a woman in her late teens or twenties in good health and CMV-seronegative.

The rearrangement uses TRBV6-1 and TRBJ1-1; D unresolved. There are 15 residues in the CDR3. With 0 bases removed from V and 8 bases from J, the gap between germline ends came to 16 bases. CDR1 is MNHNS, CDR2 SASEGT, per germline. The CDR3: CASSEALVVVQEAFF. In nucleotides, the CDR3 is TGTGCCAGCAGTGAAGCCCTAGTGGTAGTTCAGGAAGCTTTCTTT.

The chain links TRBV11-3 to TRBJ2-7; 8 bases match TRBD2. The CDR3 is 15 residues long. V dropped 1 base and J dropped 3; count of bases not matched to a gene: 5. CDR1 is SGHNT and CDR2 is YENEEA in the germline V gene. CDR3 in amino acids: CASSLVRGLDYEQYF. The CDR3 DNA reads TGTGCCAGCAGCTTAGTGAGGGGACTAGACTACGAGCAGTACTTC.

V gene TRBV15 combines with J gene TRBJ2-7; TRBD1 agrees at 8 bases. The ends lost 1 base at V and 5 bases at J; junction bases unmatched: 7. The germline V gene encodes CDR1 LNHNV and CDR2 YYDKDF (reference sequence). The CDR3 spans 15 residues. CDR3 sequence (DNA): TGTGCCACCAGCAGAGGAGGGACAGGCGAGCACGAGCAGTACTTC. Protein product: CATSRGGTGEHEQYF.

A few counts support this clone. The junction does not match germline at one end; this may be a read error. The gene calls are TRBV7-9 and TRBJ1-2; 7 positions agree with TRBD1. The length of the CDR3 is 11 residues. Germline V lookup: CDR1 SEHNR, CDR2 FQNEAQ (reference sequence). The CDR3 loop reads CASSLAGQYLF. The CDR3 DNA follows: TGTGCCAGCAGCTTAGCGGGACAGTACCTCTTC.

This chain joins TRBV27 and TRBJ1-2, with D perhaps TRBD1 (5 bases). CDR3 size: 14 residues. Trimming pared 4 bases from V and 13 bases from J, leaving 22 bases between. Per the germline V gene, CDR1 is MNHEY and CDR2 is SMNVEV (reference sequence). The CDR3 reads CASSSNPGRSGVTF. Written as DNA, the CDR3 is TGTGCCAGCAGTTCCAACCCGGGACGCTCGGGGGTCACCTTC.

This clone was seen only a few times. This chain uses TRBV15 with TRBJ1-1; 7 bases match TRBD1. CDR1 is LNHNV and CDR2 is YYDKDF in the germline V gene (reference sequence). The CDR3 is 16 residues long. The V gene end was trimmed by 5 bases and the J gene end by 4 bases; junction bases not matched to a gene: 13. For the CDR3, the DNA is TGTGCCACCAGCCTCAAAACAGGGGCGGGTATCACTGAAGCTTTCTTT. Its protein is CATSLKTGAGITEAFF.

V is TRBV18 and J is TRBJ2-7, with 10 bases aligning to TRBD1. The CDR3 sequence is 16 residues long. V was pared by 4 bases and J by 2 bases, with 8 bases of the junction left unmatched. Germline assignment: CDR1 KGHSH and CDR2 LQKENI. CDR3 bases: TGTGCCAGCTCACACGGGACCGGGACAGGGGCCTACGAGCAGTACTTC. This codes for CASSHGTGTGAYEQYF.

This rearrangement joins TRBV27 to TRBJ2-1; D ambiguous. Trimming took off 1 base at V and 8 bases at J, with 15 bases between the two ends. CDR3 length: 15 residues. Germline CDR1 and CDR2: MNHEY and SMNVEV (reference sequence). The CDR3: CASSLLGLVLHEQFF. The CDR3 DNA is TGTGCCAGCAGTTTATTGGGCCTCGTCCTACATGAGCAGTTCTTC.

The chain couples TRBV2 to TRBJ1-1; 8 bases match TRBD1. This CDR3 contains 12 residues. The germline V gene encodes CDR1 SNHLY and CDR2 FYNNEI. J was trimmed by 4 bases and V by 8 bases; bases with no gene match: 3. CDR3 in amino acids: CASEQGGTEAFF. The CDR3 DNA sequence: TGTGCCAGCGAACAGGGGGGCACTGAAGCTTTCTTT.

This clone was detected only once. The V gene is TRBV10-1, the J gene TRBJ2-7; TRBD2 agrees at 12 bases. V dropped 10 bases and J dropped 5; count of bases not matched to a gene: 21. CDR1 and CDR2 (germline): WNHNN, SYGVQD (reference sequence). There are 18 residues in the CDR3. CDR3 coding DNA: TGCGCCACTCGTCCGGGACTAGCGGGTCTTGGGTTCTGGGACGAGCAGTACTTC. Translating it yields CATRPGLAGLGFWDEQYF.

The chain is built from TRBV28 and TRBJ1-2, with 9 bases identical to TRBD1. The CDR3 spans 16 residues. The germline V gene has CDR1 MDHEN and CDR2 SYDVKM. V trimming: 4 bases; J trimming: 6 bases; junction bases outside the gene matches: 12. This CDR3 is CASSSILSQGADGYTF. The CDR3 coding sequence is TGTGCCAGCAGTTCGATACTATCACAGGGGGCCGATGGCTACACCTTC.

V usage is TRBV2 and J usage is TRBJ1-4; D perhaps matches TRBD1 (5 bases). The CDR3 spans 15 residues. Trimming stripped 6 bases from V and 4 bases from J, with 15 bases between. In germline, CDR1 is SNHLY, CDR2 FYNNEI. CDR3 residues: CASSFPGDGNEKLFF. The DNA for the CDR3 is TGTGCCAGCAGCTTTCCGGGGGATGGTAATGAAAAACTGTTTTTT.

The CDR3, as DNA: TGTGCCAGCAGCCGATGGACAGGGTTAGGCCGCTACTCTGGGGCCAACGTCCTGACTTTC. Translated, it gives CASSRWTGLGRYSGANVLTF. The chain joins TRBV13 to TRBJ2-6; TRBD1 matches at 8 bases. The CDR3 totals 20 residues. V dropped 5 bases and J dropped 0; count of bases not matched to a gene: 15. CDR1 PRHDT and CDR2 FYEKMQ come from the germline V gene (reference sequence).

V usage is TRBV2 and J usage is TRBJ1-5, with TRBD1 identical over 7 bases. This CDR3 is 16 amino acids long. V was clipped by 6 bases and J by 5 bases; unmatched bases: 13. Per the germline V gene, CDR1 is SNHLY and CDR2 is FYNNEI. The CDR3 sequence: CASSGGGDRDYQPQHF. CDR3 sequence (DNA): TGTGCCAGCAGCGGCGGTGGAGACAGGGACTATCAGCCCCAGCATTTT.

The chain uses TRBV5-1 and TRBJ2-3, with D unresolved. V lost 6 bases and J lost 4, with 9 bases in between. This CDR3 region has 12 residues. Germline CDR1 and CDR2: SGHRS and YFSETQ. CDR3 DNA sequence: TGCGCCAGCAAGCTTAGTTCAGATACGCAGTATTTT. Protein sequence: CASKLSSDTQYF.

The chain couples TRBV6-5 to TRBJ2-7; a possible D gene is TRBD1 (5 bases). The CDR3 has 14 residues. CDR1 and CDR2 from the germline V gene are MNHEY and SVGAGI. V lost 6 bases to trimming and J lost 5 bases, with 17 bases between them. The CDR3 bases are TGTGCCAGCAGAGGGGCCTCTCCGGTCGACGAGCAGTACTTC. Its translation is CASRGASPVDEQYF.

This clone was seen a single time. The chain links TRBV28 to TRBJ1-2; tentative D call: TRBD1 (5 bases). Germline lookup yields CDR1 MDHEN and CDR2 SYDVKM. V lost 3 bases to trimming and J lost 1 base, with 9 bases between them. This CDR3 region has 14 residues. The CDR3 loop reads CASSLTDYNYGYTF. Written as DNA, the CDR3 is TGTGCCAGCAGTTTGACAGATTATAACTATGGCTACACCTTC.

The V gene is TRBV7-2, the J gene TRBJ1-2; D possibly corresponds to TRBD1 (6 bases). This CDR3 region has 13 residues. Germline values: CDR1 SGHTA, CDR2 FQGNSA. Trimming stripped 2 bases from V and 5 bases from J, with 9 bases between. CDR3: CASSLNREYGYTF. The DNA for the CDR3 is TGTGCCAGCAGCTTAAACAGGGAATATGGCTACACCTTC.

This clone was detected a few times. This chain joins TRBV7-9 and TRBJ1-1; D is possibly TRBD1 (5 bases). The CDR3 is 12 residues long. Trimming stripped 6 bases from V and 5 bases from J, with 10 bases between. Per the germline V gene, CDR1 is SEHNR and CDR2 is FQNEAQ (reference sequence). The CDR3 bases are TGTGCCAGCAGAGCTAGGGGAACTGAAGCTTTCTTT. Protein: CASRARGTEAFF.

The gene calls are TRBV7-2 and TRBJ1-2, with D perhaps TRBD1 (6 bases). The CDR3 extends over 14 amino acids. V was trimmed by 5 bases and J by 9 bases, leaving 19 bases between them. Per the germline V gene, CDR1 is SGHTA and CDR2 is FQGNSA. CDR3 sequence reads: CASSRPETGFSYTF. The DNA of the CDR3 is TGTGCCAGCAGCCGCCCCGAGACAGGTTTCAGCTACACCTTC.

This clone has more than one count but fewer than ten. The chain couples TRBV4-2 to TRBJ2-5, with 10 bases identical to TRBD2. Looked up from germline, CDR1 is LGHNA and CDR2 is YNFKEQ. V trimming: 4 bases; J trimming: 4 bases; junction bases outside the gene matches: 9. There are 16 residues in the CDR3. The CDR3 is CASSPSGRARGETQYF. The CDR3 DNA reads as TGTGCCAGCAGCCCAAGCGGGAGGGCCCGAGGAGAGACCCAGTACTTC.

The chain joins TRBV7-9 to TRBJ2-3; 7 bases fit TRBD2. The CDR3 runs 16 residues. J lost 6 bases, V lost 1 base, and 10 bases had no gene match. Germline-derived CDR1 and CDR2 are SEHNR and FQNEAQ (reference sequence). The CDR3 protein is CASSLVLAWDADTQYF. CDR3 DNA sequence: TGTGCCAGCAGCTTAGTACTAGCGTGGGACGCGGATACGCAGTATTTT.

The CDR3 loop reads CASSTYRVVNEKLFF. The CDR3 nucleotides are TGTGCCAGTAGTACATACAGGGTGGTCAATGAAAAACTGTTTTTT. This sequence joins TRBV19 and TRBJ1-4, with D perhaps TRBD1 (6 bases). Trimming removed 4 bases from V and 5 bases from J, with 14 bases in between. CDR1 is LNHDA and CDR2 is SQIVND in the germline V gene (reference sequence). The CDR3 sequence is 15 residues long.